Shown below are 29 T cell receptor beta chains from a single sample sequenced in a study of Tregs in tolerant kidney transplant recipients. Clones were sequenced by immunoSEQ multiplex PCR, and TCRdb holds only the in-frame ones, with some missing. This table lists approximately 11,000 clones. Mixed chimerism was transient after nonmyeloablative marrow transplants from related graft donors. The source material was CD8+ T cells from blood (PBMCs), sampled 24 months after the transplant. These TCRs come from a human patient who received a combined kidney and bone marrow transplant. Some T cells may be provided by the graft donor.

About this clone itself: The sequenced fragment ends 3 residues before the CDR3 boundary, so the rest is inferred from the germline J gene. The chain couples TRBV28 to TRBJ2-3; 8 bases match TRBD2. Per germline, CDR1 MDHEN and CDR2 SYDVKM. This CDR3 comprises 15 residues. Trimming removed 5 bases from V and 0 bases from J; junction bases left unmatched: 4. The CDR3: CASSISGTSTDTQYF. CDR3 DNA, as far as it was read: TGTGCCAGCAGTATTAGCGGGACCAGCACAGATACG.

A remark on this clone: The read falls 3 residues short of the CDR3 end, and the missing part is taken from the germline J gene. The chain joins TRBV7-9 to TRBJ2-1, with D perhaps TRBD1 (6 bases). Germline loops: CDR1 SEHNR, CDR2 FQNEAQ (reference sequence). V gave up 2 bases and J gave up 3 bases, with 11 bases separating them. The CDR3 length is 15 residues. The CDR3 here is CASSLTQGFYNEQFF. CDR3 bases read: TGTGCCAGCAGCTTAACCCAGGGGTTCTACAATGAG.

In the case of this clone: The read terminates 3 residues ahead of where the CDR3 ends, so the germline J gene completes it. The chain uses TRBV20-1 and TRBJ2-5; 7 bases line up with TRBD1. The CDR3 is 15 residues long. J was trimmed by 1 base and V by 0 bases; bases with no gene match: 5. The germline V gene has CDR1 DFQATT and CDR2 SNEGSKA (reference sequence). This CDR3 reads CSAREPGTVQETQYF. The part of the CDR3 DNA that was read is TGCAGTGCTAGAGAGCCGGGGACAGTCCAAGAGACC.

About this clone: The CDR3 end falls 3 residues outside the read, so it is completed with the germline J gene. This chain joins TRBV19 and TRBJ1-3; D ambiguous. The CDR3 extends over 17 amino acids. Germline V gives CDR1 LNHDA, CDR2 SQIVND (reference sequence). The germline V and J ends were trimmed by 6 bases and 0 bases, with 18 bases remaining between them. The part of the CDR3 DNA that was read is TGTGCCAGTAGCCTTATATTGCTACTATCCTCTGGAAACACC. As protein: CASSLILLLSSGNT. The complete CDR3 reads CASSLILLLSSGNTIYF.

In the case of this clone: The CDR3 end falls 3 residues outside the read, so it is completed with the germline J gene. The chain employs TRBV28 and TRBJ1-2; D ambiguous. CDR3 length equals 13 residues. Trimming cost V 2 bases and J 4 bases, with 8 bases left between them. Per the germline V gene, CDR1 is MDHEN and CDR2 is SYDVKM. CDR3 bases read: TGTGCCAGCAGTTTAATGGCCGTCTATGGC. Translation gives CASSLMAVYG. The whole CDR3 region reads CASSLMAVYGYTF.

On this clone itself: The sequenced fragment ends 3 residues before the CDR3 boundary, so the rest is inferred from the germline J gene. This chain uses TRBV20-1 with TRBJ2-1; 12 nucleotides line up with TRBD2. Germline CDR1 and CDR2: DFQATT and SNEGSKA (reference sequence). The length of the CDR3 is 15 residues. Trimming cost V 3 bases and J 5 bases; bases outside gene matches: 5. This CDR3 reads CSASATSGSHNEQFF. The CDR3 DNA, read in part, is TGCAGTGCTAGTGCGACTAGCGGGAGCCACAATGAG.

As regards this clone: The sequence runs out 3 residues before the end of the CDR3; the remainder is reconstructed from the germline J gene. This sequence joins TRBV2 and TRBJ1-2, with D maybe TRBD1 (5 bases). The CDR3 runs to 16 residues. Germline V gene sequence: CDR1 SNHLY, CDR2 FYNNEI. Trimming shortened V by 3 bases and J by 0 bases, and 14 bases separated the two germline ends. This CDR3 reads CASSEGGMHSNYGYTF. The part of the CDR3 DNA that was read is TGTGCCAGCAGTGAGGGGGGGATGCATTCTAACTATGGC. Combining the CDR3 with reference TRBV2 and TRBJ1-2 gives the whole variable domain EPEVTQTPSHQVTQMGQEVILRCVPISNHLYFYWYRQILGQKVEFLVSFYNNEISEKSEIFDDQFSVERPDGSNFTLKIRSTKLEDSAMYFCASSEGGMHSNYGYTFGSGTRLTVV.

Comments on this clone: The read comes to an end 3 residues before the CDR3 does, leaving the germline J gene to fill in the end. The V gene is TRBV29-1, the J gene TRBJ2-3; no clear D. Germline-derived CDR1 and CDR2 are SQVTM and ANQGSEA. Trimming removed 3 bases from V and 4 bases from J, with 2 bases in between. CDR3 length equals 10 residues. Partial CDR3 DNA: TGCAGCGTTGACGCAGATACG. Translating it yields CSVDADT. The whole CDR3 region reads CSVDADTQYF.

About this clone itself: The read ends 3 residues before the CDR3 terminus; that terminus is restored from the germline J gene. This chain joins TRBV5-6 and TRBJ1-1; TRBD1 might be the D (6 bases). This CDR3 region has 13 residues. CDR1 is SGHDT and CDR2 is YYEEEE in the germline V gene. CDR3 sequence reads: CASSLGGLSRAFF. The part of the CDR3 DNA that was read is TGTGCCAGCAGCTTGGGGGGGCTCAGTCGA.

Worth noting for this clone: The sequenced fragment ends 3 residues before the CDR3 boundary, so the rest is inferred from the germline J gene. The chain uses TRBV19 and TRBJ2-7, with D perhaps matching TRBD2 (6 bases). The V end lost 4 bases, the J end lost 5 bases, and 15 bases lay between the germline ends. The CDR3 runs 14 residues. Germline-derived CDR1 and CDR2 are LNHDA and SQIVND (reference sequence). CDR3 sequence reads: CASSTWRGDHEQYF. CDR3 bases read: TGTGCCAGTAGTACGTGGAGGGGAGACCACGAG.

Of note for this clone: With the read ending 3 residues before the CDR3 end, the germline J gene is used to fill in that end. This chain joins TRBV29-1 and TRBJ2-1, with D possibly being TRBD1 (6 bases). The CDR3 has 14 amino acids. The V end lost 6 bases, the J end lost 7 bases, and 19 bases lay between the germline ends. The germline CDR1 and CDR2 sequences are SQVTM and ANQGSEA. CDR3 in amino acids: CSVLDSSQLNEQFF. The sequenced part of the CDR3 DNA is TGCAGCGTCCTGGACAGTTCCCAATTGAATGAG.

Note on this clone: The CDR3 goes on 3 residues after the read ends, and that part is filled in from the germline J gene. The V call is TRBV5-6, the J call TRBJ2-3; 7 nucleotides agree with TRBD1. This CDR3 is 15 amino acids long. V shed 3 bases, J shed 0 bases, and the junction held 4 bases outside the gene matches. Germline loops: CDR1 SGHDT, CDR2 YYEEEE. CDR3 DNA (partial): TGTGCCAGCAGCTCCGACAGGGCTAGCACAGATACG. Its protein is CASSSDRASTDT. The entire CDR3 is CASSSDRASTDTQYF.

The chain's CDR3 is CASSSVRQIEAFF. The CDR3 bases that were read are TGTGCCAGCAGTTCCGTACGACAGATTGAA. The chain uses TRBV28 and TRBJ1-1; D possibly corresponds to TRBD1 (5 bases). Read sequence stops 3 residues before the CDR3 end, and the germline J gene provides the missing end. The CDR3 sequence is 13 residues long. Germline CDR1 MDHEN, CDR2 SYDVKM. V was trimmed by 4 bases and J by 7 bases, leaving 13 bases between them.

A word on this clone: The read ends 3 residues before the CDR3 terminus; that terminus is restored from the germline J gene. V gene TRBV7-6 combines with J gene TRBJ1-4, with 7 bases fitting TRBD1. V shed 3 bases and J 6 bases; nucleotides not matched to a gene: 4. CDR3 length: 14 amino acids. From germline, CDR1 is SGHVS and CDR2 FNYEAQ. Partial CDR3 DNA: TGTGCCAGCAGCTTGTTAGGGGGCGATGAAAAA. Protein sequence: CASSLLGGDEK. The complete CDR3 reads CASSLLGGDEKLFF.

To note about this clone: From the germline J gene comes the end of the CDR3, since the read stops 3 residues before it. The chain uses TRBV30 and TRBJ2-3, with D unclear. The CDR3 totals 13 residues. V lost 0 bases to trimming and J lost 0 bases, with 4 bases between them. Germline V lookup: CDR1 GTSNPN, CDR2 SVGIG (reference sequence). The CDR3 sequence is CAWSVGSTDTQYF. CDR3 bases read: TGTGCCTGGAGTGTAGGGAGCACAGATACG.

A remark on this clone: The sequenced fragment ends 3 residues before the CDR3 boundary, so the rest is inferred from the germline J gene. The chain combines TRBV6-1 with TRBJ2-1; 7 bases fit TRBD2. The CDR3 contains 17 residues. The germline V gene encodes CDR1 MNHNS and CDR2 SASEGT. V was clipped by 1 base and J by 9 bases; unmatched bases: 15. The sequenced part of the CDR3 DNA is TGTGCCAGCAGTGAAGGAGGCTCCCTGGCGGGAGTAGGTGAG. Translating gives CASSEGGSLAGVGE. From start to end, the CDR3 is CASSEGGSLAGVGEQFF.

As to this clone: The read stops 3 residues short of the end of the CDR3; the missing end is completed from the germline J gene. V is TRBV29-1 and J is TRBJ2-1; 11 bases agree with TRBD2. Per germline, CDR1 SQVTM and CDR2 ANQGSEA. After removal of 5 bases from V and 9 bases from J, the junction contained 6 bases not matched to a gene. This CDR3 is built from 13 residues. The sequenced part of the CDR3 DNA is TGCAGCGTTCTAGCGGGAGGACCCAGTGAG. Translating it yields CSVLAGGPSE. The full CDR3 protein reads CSVLAGGPSEQFF.

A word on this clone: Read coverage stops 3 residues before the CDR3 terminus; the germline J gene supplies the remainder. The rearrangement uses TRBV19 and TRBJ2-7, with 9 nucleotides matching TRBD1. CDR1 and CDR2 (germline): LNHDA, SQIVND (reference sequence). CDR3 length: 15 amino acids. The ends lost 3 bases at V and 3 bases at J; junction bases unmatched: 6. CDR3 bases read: TGTGCCAGTAGTATGGGGACAGGGCTAAACTACGAG. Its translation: CASSMGTGLNYE. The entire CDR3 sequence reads CASSMGTGLNYEQYF.

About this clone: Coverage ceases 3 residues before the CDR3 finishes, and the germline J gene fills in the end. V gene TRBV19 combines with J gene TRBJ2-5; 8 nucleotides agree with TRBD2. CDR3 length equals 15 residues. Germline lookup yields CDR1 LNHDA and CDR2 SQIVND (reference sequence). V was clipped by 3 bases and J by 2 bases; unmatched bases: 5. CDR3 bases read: TGTGCCAGTAGTATTTGGACTAGCAATCAAGAGACC. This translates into CASSIWTSNQET. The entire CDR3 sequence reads CASSIWTSNQETQYF.

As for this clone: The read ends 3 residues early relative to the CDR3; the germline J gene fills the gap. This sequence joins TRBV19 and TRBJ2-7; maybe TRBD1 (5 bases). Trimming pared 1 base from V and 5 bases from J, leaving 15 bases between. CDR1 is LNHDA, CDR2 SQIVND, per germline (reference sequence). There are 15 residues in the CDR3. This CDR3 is CASSIGLGLRNEQYF. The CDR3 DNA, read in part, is TGTGCCAGTAGTATAGGTTTGGGGCTGAGGAACGAG.

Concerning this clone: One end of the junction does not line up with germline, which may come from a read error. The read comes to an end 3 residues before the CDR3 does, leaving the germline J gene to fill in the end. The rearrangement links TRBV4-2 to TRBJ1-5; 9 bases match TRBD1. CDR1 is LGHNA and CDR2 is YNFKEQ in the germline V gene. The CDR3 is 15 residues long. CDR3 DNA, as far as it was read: TGCGCCAGCAGCCAAGACGGGACAGGGCCTCAGCCC. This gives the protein CASSQDGTGPQP. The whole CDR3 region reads CASSQDGTGPQPQHF.

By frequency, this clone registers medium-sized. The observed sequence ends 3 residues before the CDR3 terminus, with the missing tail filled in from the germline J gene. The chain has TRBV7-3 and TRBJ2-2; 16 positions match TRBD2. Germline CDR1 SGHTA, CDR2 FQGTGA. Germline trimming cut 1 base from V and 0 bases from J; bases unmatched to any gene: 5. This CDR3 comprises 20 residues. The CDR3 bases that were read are TGTGCCAGCAGCTTAAATTTGGGACTAGCGGGAGGGCCGAACACCGGGGAG. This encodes CASSLNLGLAGGPNTGE. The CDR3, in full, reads CASSLNLGLAGGPNTGELFF.

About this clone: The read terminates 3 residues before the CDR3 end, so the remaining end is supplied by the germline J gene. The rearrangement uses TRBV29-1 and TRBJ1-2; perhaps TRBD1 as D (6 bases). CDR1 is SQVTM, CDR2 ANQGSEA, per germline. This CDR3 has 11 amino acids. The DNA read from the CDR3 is TGCAGCGTTGAAAGAGGGGGAGGC. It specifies CSVERGGG. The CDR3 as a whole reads CSVERGGGYTF.

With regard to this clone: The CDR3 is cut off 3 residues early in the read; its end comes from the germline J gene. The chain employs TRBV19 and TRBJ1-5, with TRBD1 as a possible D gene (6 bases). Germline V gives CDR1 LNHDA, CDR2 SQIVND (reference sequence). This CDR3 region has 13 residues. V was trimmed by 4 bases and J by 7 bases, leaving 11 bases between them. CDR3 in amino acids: CASSTSDSQPQHF. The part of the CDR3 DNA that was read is TGTGCCAGTAGTACATCGGACAGCCAGCCC.

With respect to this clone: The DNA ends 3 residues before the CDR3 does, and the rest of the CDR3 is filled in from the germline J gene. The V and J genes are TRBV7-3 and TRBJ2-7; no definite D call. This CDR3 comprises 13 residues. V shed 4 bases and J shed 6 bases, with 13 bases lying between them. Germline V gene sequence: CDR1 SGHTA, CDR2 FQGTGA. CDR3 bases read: TGTGCCAGCAGCTCACCTCCTTCGGGCGAG. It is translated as CASSSPPSGE. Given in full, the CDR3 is CASSSPPSGEQYF.

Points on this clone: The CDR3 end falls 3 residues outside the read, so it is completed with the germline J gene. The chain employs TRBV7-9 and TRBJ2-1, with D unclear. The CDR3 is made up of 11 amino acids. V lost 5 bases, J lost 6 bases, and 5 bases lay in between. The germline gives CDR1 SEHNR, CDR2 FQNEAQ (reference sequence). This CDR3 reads CASSLTNEQFF. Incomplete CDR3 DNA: TGTGCCAGCAGCCTAACCAATGAG.

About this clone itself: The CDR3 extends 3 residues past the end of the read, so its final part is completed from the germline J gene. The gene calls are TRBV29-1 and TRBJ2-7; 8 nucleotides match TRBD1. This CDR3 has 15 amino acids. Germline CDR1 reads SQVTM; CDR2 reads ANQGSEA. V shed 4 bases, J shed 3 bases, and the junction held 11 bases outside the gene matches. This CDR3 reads CSVAPGGFANYEQYF. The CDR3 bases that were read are TGCAGCGTTGCACCAGGGGGCTTCGCAAACTACGAG.

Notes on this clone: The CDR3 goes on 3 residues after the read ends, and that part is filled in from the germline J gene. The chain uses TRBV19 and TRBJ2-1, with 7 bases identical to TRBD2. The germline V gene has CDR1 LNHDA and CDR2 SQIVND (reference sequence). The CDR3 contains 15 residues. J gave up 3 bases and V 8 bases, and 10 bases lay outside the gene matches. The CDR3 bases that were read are TGTGCCAGTTCCTCTAGCGGAAGCGGCTACAATGAG. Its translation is CASSSSGSGYNE. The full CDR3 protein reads CASSSSGSGYNEQFF. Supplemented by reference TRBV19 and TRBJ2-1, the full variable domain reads DGGITQSPKYLFRKEGQNVTLSCEQNLNHDAMYWYRQDPGQGLRLIYYSQIVNDFQKGDIAEGYSVSREKKESFPLTVTSAQKNPTAFYLCASSSSGSGYNEQFFGPGTRLTVL.

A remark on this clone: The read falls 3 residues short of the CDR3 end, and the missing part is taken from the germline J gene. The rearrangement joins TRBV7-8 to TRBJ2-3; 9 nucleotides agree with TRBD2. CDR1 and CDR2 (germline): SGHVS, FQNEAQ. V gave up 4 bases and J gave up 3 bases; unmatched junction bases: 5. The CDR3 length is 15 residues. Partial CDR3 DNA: TGTGCCAGCAGCTCGCCGGGACTAGCTACAGATACG. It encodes CASSSPGLATDT. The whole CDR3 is CASSSPGLATDTQYF.